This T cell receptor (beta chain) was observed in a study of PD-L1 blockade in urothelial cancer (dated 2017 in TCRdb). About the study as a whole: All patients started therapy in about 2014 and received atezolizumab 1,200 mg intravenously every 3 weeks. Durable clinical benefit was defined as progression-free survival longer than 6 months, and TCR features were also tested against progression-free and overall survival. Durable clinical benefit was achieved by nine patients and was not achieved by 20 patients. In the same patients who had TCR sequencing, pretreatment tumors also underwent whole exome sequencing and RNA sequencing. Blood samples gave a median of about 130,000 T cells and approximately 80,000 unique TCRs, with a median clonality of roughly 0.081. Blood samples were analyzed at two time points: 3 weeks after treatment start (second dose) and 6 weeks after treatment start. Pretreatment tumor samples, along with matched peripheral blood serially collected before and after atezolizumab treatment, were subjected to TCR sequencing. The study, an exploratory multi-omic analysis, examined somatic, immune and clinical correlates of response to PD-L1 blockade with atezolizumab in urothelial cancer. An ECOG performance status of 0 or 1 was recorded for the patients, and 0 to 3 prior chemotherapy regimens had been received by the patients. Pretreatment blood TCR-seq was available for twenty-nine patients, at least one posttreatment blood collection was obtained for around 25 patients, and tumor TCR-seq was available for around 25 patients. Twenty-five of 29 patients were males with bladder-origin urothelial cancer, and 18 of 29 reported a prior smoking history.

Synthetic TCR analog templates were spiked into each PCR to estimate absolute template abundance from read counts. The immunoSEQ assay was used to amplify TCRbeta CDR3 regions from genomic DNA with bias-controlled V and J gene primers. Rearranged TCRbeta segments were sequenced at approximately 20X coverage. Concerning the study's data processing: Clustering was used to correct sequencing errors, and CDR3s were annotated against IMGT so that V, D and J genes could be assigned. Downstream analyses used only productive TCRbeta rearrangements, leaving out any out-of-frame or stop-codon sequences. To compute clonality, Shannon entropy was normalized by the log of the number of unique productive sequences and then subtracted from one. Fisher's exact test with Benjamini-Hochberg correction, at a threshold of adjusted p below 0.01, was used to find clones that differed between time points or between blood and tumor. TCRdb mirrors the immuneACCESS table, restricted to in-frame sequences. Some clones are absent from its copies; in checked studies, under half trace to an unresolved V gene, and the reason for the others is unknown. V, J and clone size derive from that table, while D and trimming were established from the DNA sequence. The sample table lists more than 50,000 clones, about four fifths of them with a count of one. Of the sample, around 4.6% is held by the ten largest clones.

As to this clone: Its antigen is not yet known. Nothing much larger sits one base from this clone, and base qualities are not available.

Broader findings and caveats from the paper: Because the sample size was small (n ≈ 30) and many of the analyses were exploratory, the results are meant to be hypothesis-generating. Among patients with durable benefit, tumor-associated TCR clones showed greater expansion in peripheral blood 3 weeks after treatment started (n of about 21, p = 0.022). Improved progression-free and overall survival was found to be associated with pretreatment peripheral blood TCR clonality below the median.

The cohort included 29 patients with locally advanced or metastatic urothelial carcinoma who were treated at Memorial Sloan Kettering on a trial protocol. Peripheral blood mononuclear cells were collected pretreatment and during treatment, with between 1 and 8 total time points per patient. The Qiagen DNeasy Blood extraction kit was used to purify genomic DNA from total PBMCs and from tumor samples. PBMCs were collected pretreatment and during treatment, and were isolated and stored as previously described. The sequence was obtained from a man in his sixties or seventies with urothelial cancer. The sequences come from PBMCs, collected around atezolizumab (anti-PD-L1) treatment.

Here the CDR3 is given as CASSPGTRSFDEQFF. DNA sequence: TGTGCCAGCTCACCGGGGACTAGGTCGTTCGATGAGCAGTTCTTC. In this chain, TRBV18 is recombined with TRBJ2-1, and 8 junction bases match TRBD2. V lost 3 bases and J lost 8 bases, and the count of bases not matched to a germline gene is 9. The CDR3, cysteine through phenylalanine, is 15 amino acids long. Kept here is only the CDR3 DNA, which spans 45 bases and is read in frame from base 1. In the germline V gene, CDR1 corresponds to KGHSH and CDR2 to LQKENI.